This record concerns one TCR beta chain sequence. The antigen remains unidentified. These data originate in a study of OX40 agonist ivuxolimab in advanced cancers. Study in general: Ivuxolimab, which patients received intravenously every 2 weeks, was dosed at 0.01 to 10 mg/kg. Partial responses occurred in three patients (one hepatocellular carcinoma, two cutaneous melanoma). Study conclusions and caveats: Antigen specificity remained undetermined for the expanded peripheral T cells.

TCRdb's copy holds only in-frame clones and misses some; the assay was immunoSEQ multiplex PCR. The sample yields 43,000 or so clones, approximately 91% seen once. Trimming stripped 5 bases from V and 3 bases from J, with 8 bases between. Per germline, CDR1 SGHAT and CDR2 FQNNGV. This CDR3 has 14 residues. This clonotype was sampled from an adult with an advanced solid tumor such as melanoma, head and neck, liver or kidney cancer. The chain is built from TRBV11-2 and TRBJ1-6; D gene ambiguous. The sample was CD4+ or CD8+ T cells sorted from blood, taken in a trial of the OX40 agonist ivuxolimab. The CDR3 sequence: CASSRGIYNSPLHF. CDR3 nucleotides: TGTGCCAGCAGCCGAGGGATCTATAATTCACCCCTCCACTTT.